This TCR beta chain was captured by sequencing in a study of OX40 agonist ivuxolimab in advanced cancers. Across the study: The dose-escalation cohort had hepatocellular carcinoma, melanoma, renal cell or head and neck cancer. A partial response was reached by three patients: one with hepatocellular carcinoma and two with cutaneous melanoma. The study, taken as a whole, reports: Researchers did not establish what antigens the expanded peripheral T cells target.

About this clone: Its antigen is unknown.

Using immunoSEQ multiplex PCR, the repertoire was profiled, and TCRdb retains in-frame clones only, with some absent. Seen here are about 81,000 clones, 84% observed once, and the top ten hold 6% to 8%. Blood was sampled at baseline, cycle 4 day 1, and cycle 7 day 1. V dropped 5 bases and J dropped 7; count of bases not matched to a gene: 8. Germline V gene data show CDR1 as KGHSH and CDR2 as LQKENI. The CDR3 has 14 amino acids. The receptor was derived from an adult with an advanced solid tumor such as melanoma, head and neck, liver or kidney cancer. The chain recombines TRBV18 with TRBJ1-5, with 7 bases that match TRBD1. The sample was CD4+ or CD8+ T cells sorted from blood, taken in a trial of the OX40 agonist ivuxolimab. This CDR3 is CASSEGGPHQPQHF. The DNA for the CDR3 is TGTGCCAGCTCAGAAGGGGGCCCTCACCAGCCCCAGCATTTT.